Each of the 9 T cell receptor beta chains below was sequenced from the same sample in a study of Graves' ophthalmopathy and Graves' hyperthyroidism. Scientists amplified the TCR beta CDR3 regions from RNA transcripts. In the first round, RT-PCR was carried out with HTBI primers, and a multiplex PCR formed the second round. A single record per CDR3 protein comes from TCRdb applying MiXCR to the multiplex PCR reads. Counted here are fewer than 70,000 distinct CDR3 sequences, less than 55% occurring once; the ten biggest clones make up about 4.9%. What was sequenced was peripheral blood. The receptors were gathered from an adult woman with Graves' ophthalmopathy.

The chain employs TRBV9 and TRBJ2-1; 10 nucleotides agree with TRBD2. The CDR3 runs 13 residues. The ends lost 6 bases at V and 9 bases at J; junction bases unmatched: 6. Per germline, CDR1 SGDLS and CDR2 YYNGEE. DNA for the CDR3: TGTGCCAGCAACCTAGCGGGAGTGATTGAGCAGTTCTTC. This encodes CASNLAGVIEQFF. Drawing the rest from reference TRBV9 and TRBJ2-1, the complete variable domain is DSGVTQTPKHLITATGQRVTLRCSPRSGDLSVYWYQQSLDQGLQFLIQYYNGEERAKGNILERFSAQQFPDLHSELNLSSLELGDSALYFCASNLAGVIEQFFGPGTRLTVL.

Remarks on this clonotype: One end of the junction varies from germline; a read error may be responsible. The V and J genes are TRBV3-1 and TRBJ2-2; D may be TRBD1 or TRBD2 (5 bases each). This CDR3 is 15 amino acids long. From germline, CDR1 is LGHDT and CDR2 YNNKEL (reference sequence). This CDR3 reads CAGSQQGANTGELFF. CDR3 nucleotide sequence: TGTGCCGGCAGCCAGCAGGGAGCGAACACCGGGGAGCTGTTTTTT.

The chain carries TRBV7-9 and TRBJ2-5, with TRBD2 matching over 10 bases. Germline trimming cut 1 base from V and 5 bases from J; bases unmatched to any gene: 10. Germline V gene sequence: CDR1 SEHNR, CDR2 FQNEAQ (reference sequence). The CDR3 extends over 17 amino acids. The CDR3 DNA sequence: TGTGCCAGCAGCTTAGTGGGTAGCGGGGGGAGGTGGGAGACCCAGTACTTC. This codes for CASSLVGSGGRWETQYF.

Many counts were recorded for this clonotype. In nucleotides, the CDR3 is TGTGCCAGCAGCTGGAAGGCGTGGGACAGGGACGTATACAATGAGCAGTTCTTC. Its protein is CASSWKAWDRDVYNEQFF. The V and J genes are TRBV7-2 and TRBJ2-1; TRBD1 aligns across 9 bases. J was trimmed by 4 bases and V by 4 bases; bases with no gene match: 14. The CDR3 runs 18 residues. Germline V gene lookup returns CDR1 SGHTA and CDR2 FQGNSA.

This rearrangement joins TRBV2 to TRBJ1-5, with 7 positions matching TRBD1. The V and J ends lost 7 bases and 0 bases, in that order; junction bases with no gene match: 9. The germline CDR1 and CDR2 sequences are SNHLY and FYNNEI. This CDR3 spans 16 amino acids. The CDR3 nucleotides are TGTGCCAGCACCACTTCCACAGGGGATAGCAATCAGCCCCAGCATTTT. As protein: CASTTSTGDSNQPQHF.

This clonotype was seen repeatedly, ten times or more. J is TRBJ2-7 and V is TRBV6-5; 9 nucleotides match TRBD2. The CDR3 consists of 16 residues. Germline V lookup: CDR1 MNHEY, CDR2 SVGAGI. The V segment lost 4 bases and the J segment 3 bases; nucleotides outside the gene matches: 10. The CDR3 bases are TGTGCCAGCAGTTCCTCGACTAGCGGAGCATTCTACGAGCAGTACTTC. Translated, it gives CASSSSTSGAFYEQYF.

This clonotype has at least ten counts. This chain connects TRBV6-5 to TRBJ2-7, with 7 bases matching TRBD2. In germline, CDR1 is MNHEY, CDR2 SVGAGI. J lost 2 bases, V lost 8 bases, and 15 bases had no gene match. The CDR3 has 16 residues. CDR3 residues: CASHPVGRATPYEQYF. DNA of the CDR3: TGTGCCAGCCACCCGGTGGGGAGGGCCACCCCCTACGAGCAGTACTTC.

V gene TRBV20-1 combines with J gene TRBJ2-3, with D perhaps matching TRBD1 or TRBD2 (5 bases each). Per the germline V gene, CDR1 is DFQATT and CDR2 is SNEGSKA (reference sequence). V gave up 4 bases and J gave up 0 bases, with 14 bases separating them. The CDR3 is made up of 15 amino acids. The CDR3, as DNA: TGCAGTGCTATAGGTGGGGGTTTTAGCACAGATACGCAGTATTTT. Its protein is CSAIGGGFSTDTQYF.

The chain joins TRBV9 to TRBJ1-4, with TRBD1 as a possible D gene (5 bases). Between the trimmed V and J ends, which lost 0 bases and 4 bases, there was a span of 10 bases. There are 15 residues in the CDR3. CDR1 is SGDLS and CDR2 is YYNGEE in the germline V gene. The CDR3 DNA follows: TGTGCCAGCAGCGTAGGGCGGGGCTTTAATGAAAAACTGTTTTTT. Translating gives CASSVGRGFNEKLFF.